The 25 T cell receptor beta chains below come from one sample, sequenced in a study of blood T cells in healthy people across ages (dated by TCRdb to between 2015 and 2016). Receptors were amplified or captured by 5' RACE. The sequencer listed for this sample is Illumina HiSeq 2500. A second 7 to 11 cycle PCR used a sample-barcoded 5' primer and a J-beta primer mix. The raw public data were reprocessed by TCRdb itself: fastp quality trimming at Q25, MiXCR clonotype calling, in-frame beta chains only. Rows with one shared CDR3 protein collapse into an entry with the most common genes and DNA. For this sample there are around 750,000 distinct CDR3 sequences; roughly 53% appear just once. The ten largest clones add up to approximately 40% of the sample. What was sequenced was blood. The receptors shown here come from an elderly man in good health.

This clonotype showed up just a few times. The CDR3 DNA sequence: TGCAGCGTTGCTATCCTAGCGGTAGCCAAAAACATTCAGTACTTC. Residues: CSVAILAVAKNIQYF. V and J are TRBV29-1 and TRBJ2-4, with 7 bases matching TRBD2. The CDR3 runs to 15 residues. The germline CDR1 and CDR2 sequences are SQVTM and ANQGSEA. The V gene end was trimmed by 4 bases and the J gene end by 0 bases; junction bases not matched to a gene: 6.

The rearrangement uses TRBV5-1 and TRBJ2-4, with 11 bases fitting TRBD2. Near its end, the DNA agrees better with TRBJ2-7, so the J call may be wrong. CDR1 is SGHRS, CDR2 YFSETQ, per germline. The CDR3 has 21 residues. Here the CDR3 reads CASSLETDWTSGRNNFYEQYF. The DNA of the CDR3 is TGCGCCAGCAGCTTGGAAACAGACTGGACTAGCGGGCGCAATAATTTCTACGAGCAGTACTTC.

This clonotype has only a few counts. The chain joins TRBV7-2 to TRBJ1-6, with D tentatively TRBD1 (5 bases). Germline V gene data show CDR1 as SGHTA and CDR2 as FQGNSA. V lost 0 bases and J lost 7, with 13 bases in between. The CDR3 loop spans 16 amino acids. The CDR3 region is CASSLAGRSVNSPLHF. The CDR3 nucleotides read TGTGCCAGCAGCTTAGCGGGGCGAAGCGTCAATTCACCCCTCCACTTT.

The sample holds a few counts of this clonotype. The chain employs TRBV25-1 and TRBJ2-1; the D gene is possibly TRBD2 (7 bases). The ends were cut back, 5 bases at V and 10 bases at J, with 21 bases in the middle. The CDR3 length is 15 residues. Germline CDR1 reads MGHDK; CDR2 reads SYGVNS. The CDR3 region has the DNA TGTGCCAGCAGTTTGCAAGGGGGGGTAGGAGGCGAGCAGTTCTTC. Protein sequence: CASSLQGGVGGEQFF.

J is TRBJ2-1 and V is TRBV4-1; 12 bases align to TRBD2. The junction had 4 bases not matched to a gene; V was cut back by 4 bases and J by 6 bases. There are 15 residues in the CDR3. The germline V gene has CDR1 MGHRA and CDR2 YSYEKL. DNA of the CDR3: TGCGCCAGCAGCCGAGGACTAGCGGGACTCAATGAGCAGTTCTTC. Its translation: CASSRGLAGLNEQFF.

This clonotype was observed a handful of times. The chain carries TRBV12-3 or TRBV12-4 and TRBJ2-7, with 13 bases fitting TRBD2. This CDR3 contains 14 residues. Losses at the gene ends were 6 bases for V and 7 bases for J; bases not matched to a gene: 6. CDR3 in DNA: TGTGCCAGCAGAACACTAGCGGGAGGGCGGGAGCAGTACTTC. It yields the protein CASRTLAGGREQYF.

This clonotype was counted a few times. The V gene is TRBV20-1, the J gene TRBJ2-1; 16 bases agree with TRBD2. This CDR3 contains 16 residues. The ends lost 0 bases at V and 10 bases at J; junction bases unmatched: 6. Germline CDR1 is DFQATT and CDR2 is SNEGSKA (reference sequence). The CDR3 nucleotides are TGCAGTGCTAGAGACCTCGGGACTAGCGGGAGGGGCGAGCAGTTCTTC. Protein: CSARDLGTSGRGEQFF.

The V gene is TRBV20-1, the J gene TRBJ2-1; maybe TRBD1 (6 bases). Trimming left V 3 bases short and J 8 bases short, with 14 bases between. This CDR3 has 13 amino acids. CDR1 is DFQATT, CDR2 SNEGSKA, per germline (reference sequence). CDR3 loop: CSASGGVIDEQFF. Here the CDR3 DNA reads TGCAGTGCTAGTGGGGGCGTAATCGATGAGCAGTTCTTC.

The chain is built from TRBV7-9 and TRBJ2-1; D ambiguous. CDR1 SEHNR and CDR2 FQNEAQ come from the germline V gene (reference sequence). The CDR3 covers 15 residues. Trimming removed 2 bases at V and 4 bases at J, with 12 bases between. The CDR3 here is CASSLSASAYNEQFF. The CDR3 DNA is TGTGCCAGCAGCTTATCCGCGAGCGCGTACAATGAGCAGTTCTTC. The full variable domain, with the rest looked up from reference TRBV7-9 and TRBJ2-1, is DTGVSQNPRHKITKRGQNVTFRCDPISEHNRLYWYRQTLGQGPEFLTYFQNEAQLEKSRLLSDRFSAERPKGSFSTLEIQRTEQGDSAMYLCASSLSASAYNEQFFGPGTRLTVL.

This clonotype was seen many times. The V call is TRBV29-1, the J call TRBJ1-2; D ambiguous. This CDR3 has 12 residues. CDR1 is SQVTM and CDR2 is ANQGSEA in the germline V gene. The V gene lost 0 bases and the J gene lost 4 bases, with 6 bases spanning the gap. DNA for the CDR3: TGCAGCGTTGAAGACCTGACCTATGGCTACACCTTC. This sequence encodes CSVEDLTYGYTF.

This clonotype was picked up one time. The CDR3 sequence: CSARDLRDTEAFF. CDR3 coding DNA: TGCAGTGCTAGAGATTTAAGAGACACTGAAGCTTTCTTT. This chain connects TRBV20-1 to TRBJ1-1; the D is unclear. This CDR3 is 13 amino acids long. The V end was cut by 0 bases, the J end by 3 bases, with 8 bases between. Germline values: CDR1 DFQATT, CDR2 SNEGSKA (reference sequence).

The chain uses TRBV30 and TRBJ2-1; 8 nucleotides match TRBD2. V dropped 0 bases and J dropped 14; count of bases not matched to a gene: 9. Germline V gives CDR1 GTSNPN, CDR2 SVGIG (reference sequence). CDR3 size: 13 residues. The CDR3 nucleotides read TGTGCCTGGAGTGTCTCGGGACTAGGAATCGAGTTCTTC. Translated, it gives CAWSVSGLGIEFF.

This clonotype was detected only a few times. The chain employs TRBV28 and TRBJ2-7; 16 bases align to TRBD2. The germline gives CDR1 MDHEN, CDR2 SYDVKM. The length of the CDR3 is 17 residues. V lost 2 bases, J lost 4 bases, and 5 bases stayed unmatched. CDR3 DNA: TGTGCCAGCAGTTTACGGGGACTAGCGGGAGGGATGTACGAGCAGTACTTC. It translates to CASSLRGLAGGMYEQYF.

This clonotype was seen a few times. V and J are TRBV11-1 and TRBJ2-1; no firm D call. CDR1 and CDR2 from the germline V gene are SGHAT and FQDESV (reference sequence). The CDR3 is 15 residues long. The V end lost 0 bases, the J end lost 3 bases, and 9 bases lay between the germline ends. In DNA form, the CDR3 reads TGTGCCAGCAGCTTAGCCCTCGATCGCTACAATGAGCAGTTCTTC. It codes for CASSLALDRYNEQFF.

This CDR3 is CASSFRPRGLGEKLFF. The DNA for the CDR3 is TGTGCCAGCAGTTTCCGCCCCAGGGGGCTTGGTGAAAAACTGTTTTTT. This chain connects TRBV27 to TRBJ1-4; 8 positions match TRBD1. V shed 3 bases and J 7 bases; nucleotides not matched to a gene: 10. Germline V lookup: CDR1 MNHEY, CDR2 SMNVEV (reference sequence). The CDR3 runs to 16 residues.

The chain carries TRBV5-1 and TRBJ2-2; perhaps D is TRBD1 or TRBD2 (6 bases each). Germline loops: CDR1 SGHRS, CDR2 YFSETQ. This CDR3 contains 19 residues. Between the trimmed V and J ends, which lost 4 bases and 0 bases, there was a span of 22 bases. CDR3 DNA: TGCGCCAGCAGCCCAGCGAGGGGGAGGACGGCCCCGAACACCGGGGAGCTGTTTTTT. Encoded protein: CASSPARGRTAPNTGELFF.

V gene TRBV7-9 combines with J gene TRBJ2-7, with TRBD2 identical over 11 bases. The CDR3 contains 11 residues. CDR1 and CDR2 (germline): SEHNR, FQNEAQ (reference sequence). V dropped 8 bases and J dropped 6; count of bases not matched to a gene: 0. The DNA of the CDR3 is TGTGCCAGCCTAGCGGGAGGCGAGCAGTACTTC. Translated: CASLAGGEQYF.

This chain uses TRBV27 with TRBJ1-6; possible D gene TRBD1, 6 bases. CDR3 size: 16 residues. V lost 5 bases and J 9 bases, leaving 20 bases between the germline ends. Germline loops: CDR1 MNHEY, CDR2 SMNVEV (reference sequence). In DNA form, the CDR3 reads TGTGCCAGCAGTACTCCCGTCAGGGGTATGCTTTCACCCCTCCACTTT. Encoded protein: CASSTPVRGMLSPLHF.

This chain connects TRBV29-1 to TRBJ2-1, with 10 bases fitting TRBD1. Germline V gene lookup returns CDR1 SQVTM and CDR2 ANQGSEA. Trimming removed 4 bases from V and 8 bases from J; junction bases left unmatched: 8. The CDR3 sequence is 14 residues long. CDR3 nucleotides: TGCAGCGTTGGACAGGGGGCGAGCGTCTATGAGCAGTTCTTC. Protein: CSVGQGASVYEQFF.

This chain links TRBV20-1 with TRBJ2-7; D is possibly TRBD1 (5 bases). Germline V lookup: CDR1 DFQATT, CDR2 SNEGSKA (reference sequence). The CDR3 extends over 13 amino acids. Trimming removed 1 base from V and 5 bases from J, with 12 bases in between. In DNA, the CDR3 is TGCAGTGCTAGAGGATTCAGGGCCCACGAGCAGTACTTC. It codes for CSARGFRAHEQYF.

As to this clonotype: A read error is possible here, since a much larger clone lies one base away. This rearrangement joins TRBV9 to TRBJ2-7, with 9 bases aligning to TRBD2. The CDR3 extends over 16 amino acids. The V gene end was trimmed by 0 bases and the J gene end by 7 bases; junction bases not matched to a gene: 11. Germline assignment: CDR1 SGDLS and CDR2 YYNGEE. The CDR3 bases are TGTGCCAGCAGCGTAGGGGATAGCGGGAGAAGAGATGAGCAGTACTTC. Amino acids: CASSVGDSGRRDEQYF.

The chain joins TRBV7-8 to TRBJ2-4; D is undetermined. V was cut by 0 bases and J by 13 bases, with 19 bases left in between. The CDR3 contains 15 residues. Per germline, CDR1 SGHVS and CDR2 FQNEAQ. The CDR3 DNA reads TGTGCCAGCAGCTTAGCAGCCTCGAACCCCTACGGGCAGTACTTC. Its translation: CASSLAASNPYGQYF.

The chain uses TRBV29-1 and TRBJ2-4, with a tentative D call TRBD1 (5 bases). The J call is doubtful: the DNA matches TRBJ2-7 better. Germline CDR1 is SQVTM and CDR2 is ANQGSEA. This CDR3 has 14 amino acids. The CDR3 is CSVEELAGHYEQYF. As DNA, the CDR3 is TGCAGCGTTGAAGAATTAGCAGGACACTACGAGCAGTACTTC.

In this sample, this clonotype turned up a few times. The rearrangement uses TRBV5-1 and TRBJ2-5; a weak D match, TRBD1 (6 bases). With the DNA end fitting TRBJ2-7 better, the J assignment may be wrong. The CDR3 length is 14 residues. The germline V gene encodes CDR1 SGHRS and CDR2 YFSETQ. CDR3 coding DNA: TGCGCCAGCAGCTTCTTCGGCAGGGGCGACGAGCAGTACTTC. Its protein product is CASSFFGRGDEQYF.

This sequence joins TRBV3-1 and TRBJ2-5; D remains ambiguous. V was clipped by 0 bases and J by 5 bases, with 16 bases between them. CDR3 length equals 16 residues. Looked up from germline, CDR1 is LGHDT and CDR2 is YNNKEL (reference sequence). The CDR3 here is CASSQDIRPIPETQYF. Written as DNA, the CDR3 is TGTGCCAGCAGCCAAGATATAAGGCCTATACCGGAGACCCAGTACTTC.